A single sample gave rise to the 26 T cell receptor beta chains below, sequenced in a study of T cell responses to AZD1222 COVID-19 vaccine. Here immunoSEQ multiplex PCR was the method, and the copy in TCRdb shows in-frame clones only, minus some. The repertoire has roughly 150,000 clones, approximately 91% of them found once; the top ten carry approximately 1.5%. Sequences were derived from peripheral blood, sampled 28 days after the second AZD1222 dose. These TCRs come from an adult who received the AZD1222 COVID-19 vaccine.

J is TRBJ2-2 and V is TRBV6-5; D ambiguous. The germline V gene encodes CDR1 MNHEY and CDR2 SVGAGI. The V end lost 6 bases, the J end lost 5 bases, and 4 bases lay between the germline ends. This CDR3 is 11 amino acids long. DNA of the CDR3: TGTGCCAGCAGCGGGACCGGGGAGCTGTTTTTT. Its translation: CASSGTGELFF.

As concerns this clone: This CDR3 is also generated by other DNA sequences in the sample. V gene TRBV18 combines with J gene TRBJ2-7, with D tentatively TRBD1 (5 bases). CDR1 and CDR2 (germline): KGHSH, LQKENI. V dropped 3 bases and J dropped 3 bases, with 6 bases sitting between them. CDR3 length: 12 residues. CDR3 sequence reads: CASSPRVYEQYF. CDR3 nucleotide sequence: TGTGCCAGCTCACCCAGGGTCTACGAGCAGTACTTC.

The rearrangement joins TRBV12-5 to TRBJ1-5, with no clear D. V lost 7 bases, J lost 3 bases, and 7 bases lay in between. CDR3 size: 12 residues. Germline lookup yields CDR1 LGHNT and CDR2 FRNRAP. The CDR3 nucleotides read TGTGCTAGTGCCAATCACAATCAGCCCCAGCATTTT. Encoded protein: CASANHNQPQHF.

This clone was seen just once. Relative to the germline gene, one junction end is altered; a read error may explain this. The chain carries TRBV10-1 and TRBJ1-1; the D is unclear. CDR1 WNHNN and CDR2 SYGVQD come from the germline V gene (reference sequence). This CDR3 is built from 14 residues. CDR3 amino acids: CASSNSHPNAEAFF. For the CDR3, the DNA is TGCGCCAGCAGTAATAGCCACCCGAACGCTGAAGCTTTCTTT.

The chain employs TRBV24-1 and TRBJ1-1; D is uncertain. V dropped 4 bases and J dropped 1 base, with 6 bases sitting between them. The CDR3 length is 13 residues. Per germline, CDR1 KGHDR and CDR2 SFDVKD. The CDR3 here is CATSDPQNTEAFF. The DNA of the CDR3 is TGTGCCACCAGTGACCCACAGAACACTGAAGCTTTCTTT.

This clone is medium-sized (0.01 to 0.1%). The chain employs TRBV6-5 and TRBJ2-2, with D perhaps matching TRBD2 (6 bases). CDR1 and CDR2 from the germline V gene are MNHEY and SVGAGI. V was clipped by 11 bases and J by 4 bases, with 20 bases between them. The CDR3 covers 15 residues. The CDR3 is CACSGGPDGTGELFF. DNA for the CDR3: TGTGCCTGTTCCGGGGGACCCGATGGCACCGGGGAGCTGTTTTTT.

The CDR3 region is CASSDASTGAQGYTF. CDR3 nucleotide sequence: TGTGCCAGCAGTGACGCGTCGACAGGGGCTCAGGGCTACACCTTC. The genes are TRBV6-4 and TRBJ1-2, with 8 bases that match TRBD1. Germline V lookup: CDR1 MRHNA, CDR2 SNTAGT. The CDR3 extends over 15 amino acids. Trimming took 2 bases from V and 8 from J; bases not matched to a gene: 10.

V usage is TRBV3-1 (or the pseudogene TRBV3-2) and J usage is TRBJ2-7; D is ambiguous. There are 17 residues in the CDR3. Germline V lookup: CDR1 LGHDT, CDR2 YNNKEL (reference sequence). Trimming stripped 0 bases from V and 2 bases from J, with 17 bases between. The CDR3 loop reads CASSQDLFHGRPYEQYF. In DNA form, the CDR3 reads TGTGCCAGCAGCCAAGATCTTTTCCACGGCAGGCCCTACGAGCAGTACTTC.

This clone occurred once. This chain links TRBV6-5 with TRBJ1-1; the D is unclear. V was cut by 7 bases and J by 1 base, with 10 bases left in between. Germline lookup yields CDR1 MNHEY and CDR2 SVGAGI. The CDR3 spans 13 residues. CDR3 sequence (DNA): TGTGCCAGCACCCGGACGGGGAACACTGAAGCTTTCTTT. Its translation: CASTRTGNTEAFF.

This chain uses TRBV27 with TRBJ1-6; D possibly corresponds to TRBD1 (6 bases). The germline V and J ends were trimmed by 6 bases and 5 bases, with 14 bases remaining between them. Germline values: CDR1 MNHEY, CDR2 SMNVEV (reference sequence). The CDR3 has 15 amino acids. The CDR3 DNA reads as TGTGCCAGCAGGACAGGCCCACAGCATAATTCACCCCTCCACTTT. Its protein product is CASRTGPQHNSPLHF.

The chain recombines TRBV5-6 with TRBJ1-3, with a possible D match to TRBD1 (6 bases). Germline CDR1 reads SGHDT; CDR2 reads YYEEEE. This CDR3 region has 16 residues. The V end lost 3 bases, the J end lost 0 bases, and 13 bases lay between the germline ends. As DNA, the CDR3 is TGTGCCAGCAGCTACAGGGTCCCGTCCTCTGGAAACACCATATATTTT. Translating gives CASSYRVPSSGNTIYF.

V and J are TRBV3-1 (or the pseudogene TRBV3-2) and TRBJ2-7; 8 bases fit TRBD2. Germline V gene sequence: CDR1 LGHDT, CDR2 YNNKEL (reference sequence). Trimming took 0 bases from V and 5 from J; bases not matched to a gene: 15. The CDR3 is made up of 18 amino acids. CDR3 protein: CASSQDDPLAGPYDEQYF. In DNA form, the CDR3 reads TGTGCCAGCAGCCAAGACGACCCCTTAGCGGGACCCTATGACGAGCAGTACTTC.

This clone was counted a single time. The gene calls are TRBV3-1 (or the pseudogene TRBV3-2) and TRBJ1-1; D uncertain. CDR3 size: 16 residues. Germline loops: CDR1 LGHDT, CDR2 YNNKEL (reference sequence). The germline V and J ends were trimmed by 4 bases and 3 bases, with 18 bases remaining between them. This chain's CDR3 is CASSPTRTGPDTEAFF. The DNA for the CDR3 is TGTGCCAGCAGCCCAACCAGGACGGGTCCAGACACTGAAGCTTTCTTT.

J is TRBJ2-3 and V is TRBV20-1; 8 positions match TRBD2. The junction had 6 bases not matched to a gene; V was cut back by 3 bases and J by 4 bases. CDR3 length equals 14 residues. Germline lookup yields CDR1 DFQATT and CDR2 SNEGSKA (reference sequence). The CDR3 loop reads CSASLREGADTQYF. DNA of the CDR3: TGCAGTGCTAGTTTACGGGAGGGCGCAGATACGCAGTATTTT.

This chain connects TRBV28 to TRBJ2-7; 10 nucleotides match TRBD2. The CDR3 runs to 15 residues. CDR1 and CDR2 from the germline V gene are MDHEN and SYDVKM. V shed 6 bases, J shed 0 bases, and the junction held 5 bases outside the gene matches. The CDR3 region has the DNA TGTGCCAGCAGGCCTAGCGGGGGAACCTCCTACGAGCAGTACTTC. Encoded protein: CASRPSGGTSYEQYF.

The rearrangement links TRBV7-9 to TRBJ2-7; D ambiguous. The CDR3 length is 14 residues. Trimming took 5 bases from V and 3 from J, leaving 14 bases between them. Per the germline V gene, CDR1 is SEHNR and CDR2 is FQNEAQ (reference sequence). CDR3 in amino acids: CASSPTWQVYEQYF. In DNA form, the CDR3 reads TGTGCCAGCAGCCCAACCTGGCAGGTCTACGAGCAGTACTTC.

In its sample, this clone was seen a few times. The V and J genes are TRBV7-9 and TRBJ1-6, with a tentative D call TRBD1 (6 bases). V was trimmed by 4 bases and J by 11 bases, leaving 12 bases between them. The germline V gene has CDR1 SEHNR and CDR2 FQNEAQ (reference sequence). There are 13 residues in the CDR3. In DNA form, the CDR3 reads TGTGCCAGCAGCTCCGCCGGGGGCCCACCCCTCCACTTT. Its translation: CASSSAGGPPLHF. Full variable domain (missing parts from reference TRBV7-9 and TRBJ1-6): DTGVSQNPRHKITKRGQNVTFRCDPISEHNRLYWYRQTLGQGPEFLTYFQNEAQLEKSRLLSDRFSAERPKGSFSTLEIQRTEQGDSAMYLCASSSAGGPPLHFGNGTRLTVT.

The chain uses TRBV5-1 and TRBJ2-3; D unresolved. The CDR3 has 15 amino acids. The V end was cut by 0 bases, the J end by 2 bases, with 10 bases between. Germline values: CDR1 SGHRS, CDR2 YFSETQ. The CDR3 loop reads CASSLGVGVTDTQYF. In DNA form, the CDR3 reads TGCGCCAGCAGCTTGGGAGTGGGTGTCACAGATACGCAGTATTTT.

The chain combines TRBV9 with TRBJ2-6; D is unresolved. This CDR3 has 15 amino acids. Trimming left V 4 bases short and J 2 bases short, with 10 bases between. Germline V gene lookup returns CDR1 SGDLS and CDR2 YYNGEE. The CDR3 protein is CASSPETAGANVLTF. Written as DNA, the CDR3 is TGTGCCAGCAGCCCCGAAACGGCTGGGGCCAACGTCCTGACTTTC.

The chain combines TRBV27 with TRBJ2-7; D not resolved. The germline CDR1 and CDR2 sequences are MNHEY and SMNVEV (reference sequence). The CDR3 is made up of 15 amino acids. Between the trimmed V and J ends, which lost 3 bases and 0 bases, there was a span of 12 bases. The CDR3 nucleotides read TGTGCCAGCAGTTTCTCACCGTTGCTCTCCTACGAGCAGTACTTC. Protein product: CASSFSPLLSYEQYF.

The gene calls are TRBV4-1 and TRBJ2-1, with 8 bases identical to TRBD2. CDR3 length equals 13 residues. Germline V gene data show CDR1 as MGHRA and CDR2 as YSYEKL. The V segment lost 3 bases and the J segment 10 bases; nucleotides outside the gene matches: 5. In nucleotides, the CDR3 is TGCGCCAGCAGCCACACTTTAGCGGGGGAGCAGTTCTTC. Translating it yields CASSHTLAGEQFF.

This chain uses TRBV5-6 with TRBJ2-3, with 7 bases fitting TRBD2. Unmatched junction bases numbered 10, after V lost 4 bases and J lost 5 bases. The V gene's germline CDR1 is SGHDT and CDR2 YYEEEE. CDR3 size: 15 residues. CDR3 amino acids: CASSPRFGGGDTQYF. CDR3 sequence (DNA): TGTGCCAGCAGCCCGCGGTTTGGGGGGGGAGATACGCAGTATTTT. The full variable domain, its missing parts supplied by reference TRBV5-6 and TRBJ2-3, is DAGVTQSPTHLIKTRGQQVTLRCSPKSGHDTVSWYQQALGQGPQFIFQYYEEEERQRGNFPDRFSGHQFPNYSSELNVNALLLGDSALYLCASSPRFGGGDTQYFGPGTRLTVL.

V is TRBV5-1 and J is TRBJ1-3; perhaps TRBD1 as D (5 bases). CDR1 SGHRS and CDR2 YFSETQ come from the germline V gene. The germline V and J ends were trimmed by 1 base and 1 base, with 12 bases remaining between them. This CDR3 contains 16 residues. CDR3 sequence (DNA): TGCGCCAGCAGCTTGAATTTGGGGGTTTCTGGAAACACCATATATTTT. Protein sequence: CASSLNLGVSGNTIYF.

The chain employs TRBV6-2 or TRBV6-3 and TRBJ1-5; unclear D gene. The CDR3 has 14 amino acids. Germline V lookup: CDR1 MNHEY, CDR2 SVGEGT. V lost 0 bases to trimming and J lost 7 bases, with 10 bases between them. CDR3 loop: CASSYSGPRQPQHF. CDR3 DNA sequence: TGTGCCAGCAGTTACTCCGGCCCCAGGCAGCCCCAGCATTTT.

V is TRBV28 and J is TRBJ2-3; 13 bases are a match to TRBD2. Germline values: CDR1 MDHEN, CDR2 SYDVKM. J gave up 2 bases and V 5 bases, and 7 bases lay outside the gene matches. The CDR3 spans 17 residues. The DNA of the CDR3 is TGTGCCAGCAGTCTCCCGACTAGCGGGGGGCTCACAGATACGCAGTATTTT. Its translation: CASSLPTSGGLTDTQYF.

The CDR3 sequence: CASSLEAGGWNTGELFF. The CDR3 DNA is TGTGCCAGCAGCTTGGAGGCAGGGGGATGGAACACCGGGGAGCTGTTTTTT. The chain joins TRBV5-6 to TRBJ2-2, with TRBD1 identical over 7 bases. CDR1 is SGHDT, CDR2 YYEEEE, per germline. The V and J ends lost 0 bases and 1 base, in that order; junction bases with no gene match: 6. The CDR3 consists of 17 residues.